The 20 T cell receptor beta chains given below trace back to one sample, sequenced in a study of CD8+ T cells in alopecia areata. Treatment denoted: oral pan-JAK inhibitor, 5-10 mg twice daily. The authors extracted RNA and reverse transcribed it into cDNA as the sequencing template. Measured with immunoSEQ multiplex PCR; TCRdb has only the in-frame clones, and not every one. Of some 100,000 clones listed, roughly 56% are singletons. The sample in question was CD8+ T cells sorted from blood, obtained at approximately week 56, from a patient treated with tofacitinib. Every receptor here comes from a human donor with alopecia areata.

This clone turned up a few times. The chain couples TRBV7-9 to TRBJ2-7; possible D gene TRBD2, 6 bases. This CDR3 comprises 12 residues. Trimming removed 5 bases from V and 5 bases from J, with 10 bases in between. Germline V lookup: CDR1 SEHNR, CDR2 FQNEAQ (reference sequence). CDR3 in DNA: TGTGCCAGCAGCGCCTGGACTAACGAGCAGTACTTC. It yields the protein CASSAWTNEQYF.

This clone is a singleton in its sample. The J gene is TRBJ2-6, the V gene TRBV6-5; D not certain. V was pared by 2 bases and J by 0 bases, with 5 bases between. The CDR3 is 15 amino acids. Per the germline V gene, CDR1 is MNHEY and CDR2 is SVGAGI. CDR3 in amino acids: CASSYGPSGANVLTF. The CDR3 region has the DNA TGTGCCAGCAGTTACGGGCCCTCTGGGGCCAACGTCCTGACTTTC.

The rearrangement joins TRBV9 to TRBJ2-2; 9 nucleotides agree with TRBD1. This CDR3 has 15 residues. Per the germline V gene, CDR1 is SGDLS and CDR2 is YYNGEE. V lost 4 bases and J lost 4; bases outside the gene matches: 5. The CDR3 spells CASSPGQGGTGELFF. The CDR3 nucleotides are TGTGCCAGCAGCCCGGGACAGGGAGGCACCGGGGAGCTGTTTTTT. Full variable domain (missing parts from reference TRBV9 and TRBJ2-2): DSGVTQTPKHLITATGQRVTLRCSPRSGDLSVYWYQQSLDQGLQFLIQYYNGEERAKGNILERFSAQQFPDLHSELNLSSLELGDSALYFCASSPGQGGTGELFFGEGSRLTVL.

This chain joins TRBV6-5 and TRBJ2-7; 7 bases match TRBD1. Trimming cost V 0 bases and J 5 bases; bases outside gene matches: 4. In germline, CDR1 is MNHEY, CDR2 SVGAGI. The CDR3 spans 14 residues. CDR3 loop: CASSYSNRGNEQYF. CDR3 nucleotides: TGTGCCAGCAGTTACTCGAACAGGGGTAACGAGCAGTACTTC.

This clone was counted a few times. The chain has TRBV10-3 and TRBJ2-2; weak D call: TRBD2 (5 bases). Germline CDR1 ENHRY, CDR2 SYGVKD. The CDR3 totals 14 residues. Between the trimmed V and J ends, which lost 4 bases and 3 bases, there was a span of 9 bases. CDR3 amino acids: CAISAGFDTGELFF. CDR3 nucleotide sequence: TGTGCCATCAGTGCGGGATTCGACACCGGGGAGCTGTTTTTT.

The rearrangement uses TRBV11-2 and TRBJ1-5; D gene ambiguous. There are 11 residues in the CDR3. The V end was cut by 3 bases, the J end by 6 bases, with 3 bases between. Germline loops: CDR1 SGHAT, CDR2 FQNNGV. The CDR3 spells CASSFGQPQHF. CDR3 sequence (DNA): TGTGCCAGCAGCTTTGGTCAGCCCCAGCATTTT. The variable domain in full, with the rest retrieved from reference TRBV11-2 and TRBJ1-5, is EAGVAQSPRYKIIEKRQSVAFWCNPISGHATLYWYQQILGQGPKLLIQFQNNGVVDDSQLPKDRFSAERLKGVDSTLKIQPAKLEDSAVYLCASSFGQPQHFGDGTRLSIL.

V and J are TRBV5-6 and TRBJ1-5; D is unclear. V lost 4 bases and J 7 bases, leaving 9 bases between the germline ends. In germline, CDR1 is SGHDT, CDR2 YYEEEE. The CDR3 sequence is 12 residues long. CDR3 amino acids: CASSDRGQPQHF. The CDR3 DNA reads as TGTGCCAGCAGCGATCGCGGACAGCCCCAGCATTTT.

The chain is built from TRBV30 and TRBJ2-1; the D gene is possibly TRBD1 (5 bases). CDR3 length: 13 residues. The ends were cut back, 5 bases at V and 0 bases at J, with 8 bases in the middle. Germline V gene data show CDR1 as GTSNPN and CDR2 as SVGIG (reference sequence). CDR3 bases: TGTGCCTGGGACAGAGACTCCTACAATGAGCAGTTCTTC. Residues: CAWDRDSYNEQFF.

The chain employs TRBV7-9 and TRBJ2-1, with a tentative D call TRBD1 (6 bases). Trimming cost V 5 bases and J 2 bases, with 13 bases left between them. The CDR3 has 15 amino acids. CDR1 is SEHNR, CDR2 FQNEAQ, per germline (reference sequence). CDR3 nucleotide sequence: TGTGCCAGCAGCGGAGTTGGGGGCGCCTACAATGAGCAGTTCTTC. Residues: CASSGVGGAYNEQFF. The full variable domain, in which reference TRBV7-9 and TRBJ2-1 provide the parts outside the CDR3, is DTGVSQNPRHKITKRGQNVTFRCDPISEHNRLYWYRQTLGQGPEFLTYFQNEAQLEKSRLLSDRFSAERPKGSFSTLEIQRTEQGDSAMYLCASSGVGGAYNEQFFGPGTRLTVL.

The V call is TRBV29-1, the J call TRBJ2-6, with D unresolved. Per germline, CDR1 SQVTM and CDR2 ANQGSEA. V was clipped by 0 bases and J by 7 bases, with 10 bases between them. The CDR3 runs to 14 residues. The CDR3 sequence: CSVEDVKGANVLTF. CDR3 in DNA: TGCAGCGTTGAAGATGTGAAGGGAGCCAACGTCCTGACTTTC.

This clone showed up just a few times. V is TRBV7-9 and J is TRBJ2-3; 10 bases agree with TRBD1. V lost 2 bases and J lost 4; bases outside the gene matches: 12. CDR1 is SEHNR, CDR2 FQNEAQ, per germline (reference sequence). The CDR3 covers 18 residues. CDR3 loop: CASSLKSGTGVPPDTQYF. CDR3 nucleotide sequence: TGTGCCAGCAGCTTAAAGTCTGGGACAGGGGTGCCGCCAGATACGCAGTATTTT.

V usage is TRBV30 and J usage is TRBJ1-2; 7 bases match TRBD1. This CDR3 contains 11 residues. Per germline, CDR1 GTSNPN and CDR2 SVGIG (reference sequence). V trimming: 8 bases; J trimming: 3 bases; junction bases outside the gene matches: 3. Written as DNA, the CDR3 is TGTGCCGGTACAGGGGACTATGGCTACACCTTC. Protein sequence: CAGTGDYGYTF.

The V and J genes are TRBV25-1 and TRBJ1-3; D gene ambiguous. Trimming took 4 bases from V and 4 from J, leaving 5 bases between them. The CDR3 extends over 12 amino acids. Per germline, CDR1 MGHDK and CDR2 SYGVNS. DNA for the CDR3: TGTGCCAGCAGTGGGGCAGGAAACACCATATATTTT. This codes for CASSGAGNTIYF.

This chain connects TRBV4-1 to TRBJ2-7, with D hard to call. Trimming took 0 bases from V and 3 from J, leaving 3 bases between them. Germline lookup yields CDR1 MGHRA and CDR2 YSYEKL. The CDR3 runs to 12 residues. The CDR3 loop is CASSQDDYEQYF. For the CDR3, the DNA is TGCGCCAGCAGCCAAGACGACTACGAGCAGTACTTC.

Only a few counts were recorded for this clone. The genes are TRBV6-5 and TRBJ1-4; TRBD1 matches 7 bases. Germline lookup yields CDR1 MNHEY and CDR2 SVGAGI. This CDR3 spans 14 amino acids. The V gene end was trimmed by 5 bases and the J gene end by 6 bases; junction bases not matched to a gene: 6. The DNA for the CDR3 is TGTGCCAGCAGTCGGGGACAGACCGATGAAAAACTGTTTTTT. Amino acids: CASSRGQTDEKLFF.

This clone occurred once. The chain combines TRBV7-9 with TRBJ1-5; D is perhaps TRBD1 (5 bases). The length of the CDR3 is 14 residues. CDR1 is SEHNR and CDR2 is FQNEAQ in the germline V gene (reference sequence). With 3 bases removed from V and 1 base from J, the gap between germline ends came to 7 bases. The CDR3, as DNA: TGTGCCAGCAGCTTTACAGGAAGCAATCAGCCCCAGCATTTT. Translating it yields CASSFTGSNQPQHF.

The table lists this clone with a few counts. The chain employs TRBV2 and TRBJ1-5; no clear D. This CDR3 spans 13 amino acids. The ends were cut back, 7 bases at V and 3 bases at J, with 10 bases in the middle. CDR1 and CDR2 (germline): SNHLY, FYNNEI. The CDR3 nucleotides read TGTGCCAGCATTGGCAGCCTCAATCAGCCCCAGCATTTT. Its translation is CASIGSLNQPQHF.

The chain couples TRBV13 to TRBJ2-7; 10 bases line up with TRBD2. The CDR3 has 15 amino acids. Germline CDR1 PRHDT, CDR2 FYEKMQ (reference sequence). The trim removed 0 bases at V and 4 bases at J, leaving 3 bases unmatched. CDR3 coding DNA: TGTGCCAGCAGCTTAGGACTAGCGGGGAGTTACGAGCAGTACTTC. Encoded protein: CASSLGLAGSYEQYF.

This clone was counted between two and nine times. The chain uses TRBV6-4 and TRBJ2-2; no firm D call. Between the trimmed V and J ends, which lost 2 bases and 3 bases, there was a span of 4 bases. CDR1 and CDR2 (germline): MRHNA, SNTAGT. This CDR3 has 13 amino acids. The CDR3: CASSDRDTGELFF. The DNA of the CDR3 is TGTGCCAGCAGTGACAGGGACACCGGGGAGCTGTTTTTT.

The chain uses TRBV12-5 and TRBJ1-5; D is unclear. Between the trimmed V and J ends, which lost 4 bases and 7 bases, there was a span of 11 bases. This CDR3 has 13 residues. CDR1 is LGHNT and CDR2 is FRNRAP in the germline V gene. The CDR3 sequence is CASGWLSLQPQHF. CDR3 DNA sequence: TGTGCTAGTGGTTGGTTGAGTCTCCAGCCCCAGCATTTT.